Listed below are T cell receptor beta chains from one sample, sequenced in a study of T cells in Graves' hyperthyroidism and ophthalmopathy. Via MiXCR, TCRdb re-called the multiplex PCR reads, giving one row per CDR3 protein. The table includes under 650,000 distinct CDR3 sequences, around 15% detected once. The source material was blood. The source of these receptors is a woman in her twenties or thirties with Graves' hyperthyroidism. The CDR3 runs from the conserved cysteine through the conserved F or W. A row's size may be missing; if present it is once, few, many or a size class.

few,17,TRBV19,TRBJ1-2,CASLQGAAAAFSYGYTF
many,13,TRBV28,TRBJ2-7,CASTYEGVYEQYF
many,13,TRBV6-1,TRBJ1-5,CATQPVLVQPQHF
many,14,TRBV9,TRBJ1-1,CASSSGGGNTEAFF
many,15,TRBV5-1,TRBJ2-1,CASSYQRGGYNEQFF
many,16,TRBV11-2,TRBJ2-3,CASSGIRRGRVDTQYF
few,22,TRBV9,TRBJ2-1,CASSVGTGTSGIEGSSYNEQFF
NA,12,TRBV9,TRBJ2-1,CASSAVSNEQFF
NA,14,TRBV9,TRBJ2-3,CASSVGASPDTQYF
NA,14,TRBV30,TRBJ2-7,CAWSVWQGAYEQYF
NA,18,TRBV10-2,TRBJ1-1,CASRTTKGGGSGGTEAFF
many,11,TRBV29-1,TRBJ1-1,CSVSMNTEAFF
NA,14,TRBV6-1,TRBJ2-1,CASSGWERRNEQFF
NA,14,TRBV27,TRBJ1-4,CASSLRWLGEKLFF
many,13,TRBV5-1,TRBJ2-7,CASSLARSYEQYF
many,16,TRBV28,TRBJ1-5,CASSFTPDGTNQPQHF
many,14,TRBV11-2,TRBJ2-5,CASSWTGGEETQYF
few,19,TRBV20-1,TRBJ2-5,CSARDGRKREAWGGETQYF
many,13,TRBV11-1,TRBJ2-7,CASSRTDTYEQYF
few,14,TRBV5-1,TRBJ2-7,CASSLTTGSNEQYF
many,12,TRBV20-1,TRBJ2-3,CSAVWGPDTQYF
many,14,TRBV6-1,TRBJ2-7,CASAPGQGVYEQYF
many,16,TRBV20-1,TRBJ2-7,CSARDRNSGGSYEQYF
many,14,TRBV3-1,TRBJ2-7,CASSQGEGAKEQYF
few,14,TRBV29-1,TRBJ1-2,CSVSLGQEGYGYTF
many,13,TRBV2,TRBJ1-3,CASRGQGTNTIYF
many,15,TRBV11-2,TRBJ1-5,CASSFRGYSNQPQHF
many,14,TRBV30,TRBJ1-3,CAWSVLSSGNTIYF
many,18,TRBV29-1,TRBJ1-1,CSVEDSARVGSTGTEAFF
few,15,TRBV7-2,TRBJ2-5,CASSLRTGGVETQYF
many,13,TRBV6-1,TRBJ2-1,CASDAWDYNEQFF
NA,14,TRBV7-3,TRBJ2-2,CASSVDRGTGELFF
few,12,TRBV5-8,TRBJ2-5,CASSLGTSVQYF
NA,14,TRBV19,TRBJ2-7,CASSFGQGAFEQYF
many,15,TRBV27,TRBJ2-2,CASSQGTVNTGELFF
many,11,TRBV20-1,TRBJ2-1,CSANTYNEQFF
NA,18,TRBV6-6,TRBJ1-5,CASSYSGSVGSGNQPQHF
many,14,TRBV28,TRBJ1-1,CASSSQGGRTEAFF
NA,15,TRBV20-1,TRBJ2-1,CSAELAGGPFDEQFF
many,14,TRBV27,TRBJ1-5,CASSLRQRGQPQHF
few,16,TRBV13,TRBJ2-3,CASSRPGQGGTDTQYF
many,13,TRBV2,TRBJ1-2,CATPRKGLRGYTF
NA,15,TRBV9,TRBJ2-3,CASSIGLADTDTQYF
NA,14,TRBV7-7,TRBJ2-5,CASSLGSRSETQYF
many,16,TRBV27,TRBJ2-7,CASTPGLAGGKNEQYF
many,14,TRBV3-1,TRBJ1-6,CASSPRDYNSPLHF
NA,14,TRBV19,TRBJ2-7,CASSIGSGNHEQYF